The T cell receptor (beta chain) under discussion was sequenced for a study of response to subunit inactivated influenza vaccine listed by TCRdb under 2018. With regard to the full study: Deep quantitative profiling of the T cell receptor repertoire was used in the study to follow responses to a trivalent subunit inactivated influenza vaccine.

Libraries were constructed by RT-PCR. The sequencing machine was an Illumina HiSeq 2500. The raw public data were reprocessed by TCRdb itself: fastp quality trimming at Q25, MiXCR clonotype calling, in-frame beta chains only. Under each unique CDR3 protein, matching rows form one entry showing the most common genes and DNA. The sample table holds under 850,000 distinct CDR3 sequences, of which roughly 18% were seen once. About 11% of the sample lies in the top ten. In this sample, this clonotype turned up a few times. Its antigen specificity is not known. No base-level quality is on record; no much larger clone is a single base apart. Study-wide conclusions, independent of this receptor: The authors proposed that each seasonal influenza vaccination may bring in only a limited number of new T cells.

The receptor's source is a man in his fifties who received an inactivated influenza vaccine. Donor details come from another sample of the same person, matched by shared clones. The sample in question was PBMCs from blood, obtained 4 to 6 days after vaccination.

CDR3 sequence: CASSWGTGQVLSEQYF. The DNA sequence is as follows: TGTGCCAGCAGTTGGGGGACGGGACAGGTTCTCTCCGAGCAGTACTTC. Rearrangement joined TRBV6-5 to TRBJ2-7, and TRBD1 aligns with 8 junction nucleotides. The germline V gene provides CDR1 MNHEY and CDR2 SVGAGI. Trimming accounts for 4 bases at V and 6 bases at J, while the number of junction bases matched to no gene is 14. The CDR3 goes from the cysteine to the phenylalanine over 16 residues. CDR3 DNA only is kept here, 48 bases in frame from base 1.